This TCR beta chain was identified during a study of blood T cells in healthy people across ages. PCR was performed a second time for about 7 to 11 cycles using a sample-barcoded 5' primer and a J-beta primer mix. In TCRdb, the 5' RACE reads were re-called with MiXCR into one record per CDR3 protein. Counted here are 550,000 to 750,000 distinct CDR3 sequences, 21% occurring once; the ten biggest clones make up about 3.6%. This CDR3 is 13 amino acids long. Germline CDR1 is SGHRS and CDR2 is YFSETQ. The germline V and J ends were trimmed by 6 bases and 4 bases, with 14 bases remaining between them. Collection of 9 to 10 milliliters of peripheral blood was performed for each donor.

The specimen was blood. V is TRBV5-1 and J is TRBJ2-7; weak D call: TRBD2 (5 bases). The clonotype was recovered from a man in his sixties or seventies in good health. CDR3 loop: CASTGESSYEQYF. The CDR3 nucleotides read TGCGCCAGCACCGGGGAATCTTCGTACGAGCAGTACTTC.